This TCR beta chain was captured by sequencing in a study of shared clonotypes between healthy human individuals. Study findings and constraints: Some naive CD4 clonotypes, roughly 4.7%, turned up in common across four donors.

V lost 5 bases, J lost 6 bases, and 10 bases lay in between. CDR3 length: 13 amino acids. Germline V gene sequence: CDR1 SSHAT, CDR2 FNYEAQ (reference sequence). A word on this clone: Its antigen remains unknown.

On sorted subsets, replicate PCRs used about 0.2 ug DNA, or some 28,000 T cell genomes. Sequencing used immunoSEQ multiplex PCR; TCRdb keeps in-frame clones, though not all of them. This sample carries over 2 million clones, 85% to 95% of them seen once, and the ten largest clones take around 0.4%. This clonotype originated in a man between 18 and 29 years old in good health. Some clones in this sample may be carry-over from other donors' samples. The specimen was naive CD4+ T cells from PBMCs. Subset given: CD45RA+ positively selected. The V gene is TRBV7-7, the J gene TRBJ1-4, with unresolved D. This CDR3 reads CASSALGHEKLFF. DNA of the CDR3: TGTGCCAGCAGCGCCCTCGGGCATGAAAAACTGTTTTTT.